The 5 T cell receptor beta chains presented below share a single source sample, sequenced in a study of shared clonotypes between healthy human individuals. CD8 cells classed as naive were CD45RO-negative and positively selected for CCR7, excluding terminally differentiated effector memory CD45RA+ cells. Here immunoSEQ multiplex PCR was the method, and the copy in TCRdb shows in-frame clones only, minus some. The table shows roughly 2,000,000 clones, with about 94% occurring only once. The sequenced sample consisted of naive CD8+ T cells sorted from blood. All receptors derive from a man younger than 35 in good health.

The J gene is TRBJ1-4, the V gene TRBV5-6; the D gene is possibly TRBD1 (5 bases). Trimming removed 4 bases at V and 3 bases at J, with 16 bases between. This CDR3 comprises 16 residues. The germline V gene encodes CDR1 SGHDT and CDR2 YYEEEE. This chain's CDR3 is CASSGSRGPANEKLFF. The CDR3 bases are TGTGCCAGCAGCGGCAGCCGGGGACCAGCTAATGAAAAACTGTTTTTT.

CDR3 in amino acids: CASSFFNTDRRGAFF. In nucleotides, the CDR3 is TGTGCCAGCAGCTTCTTTAATACGGACCGCAGGGGGGCTTTCTTT. The chain couples TRBV13 to TRBJ1-1; TRBD1 aligns across 7 bases. Losses at the gene ends were 3 bases for V and 11 bases for J; bases not matched to a gene: 15. Per germline, CDR1 PRHDT and CDR2 FYEKMQ (reference sequence). The CDR3 has 15 residues.

The rearrangement joins TRBV19 to TRBJ2-1; tentatively, D is TRBD1 or TRBD2 (6 bases each). This CDR3 comprises 15 residues. With 6 bases removed from V and 4 bases from J, the gap between germline ends came to 16 bases. Germline V gene data show CDR1 as LNHDA and CDR2 as SQIVND (reference sequence). In nucleotides, the CDR3 is TGTGCCAGTAGAACAAACCCGGGGGCGTACAATGAGCAGTTCTTC. As protein: CASRTNPGAYNEQFF. Filled out from reference TRBV19 and TRBJ2-1, the complete variable domain reads DGGITQSPKYLFRKEGQNVTLSCEQNLNHDAMYWYRQDPGQGLRLIYYSQIVNDFQKGDIAEGYSVSREKKESFPLTVTSAQKNPTAFYLCASRTNPGAYNEQFFGPGTRLTVL.

Turning to this clone: The sample carries other DNA sequences with the same CDR3. V is TRBV11-2 and J is TRBJ2-7; TRBD2 might be the D (5 bases). Trimming took off 5 bases at V and 4 bases at J, with 12 bases between the two ends. The germline gives CDR1 SGHAT, CDR2 FQNNGV. The CDR3 has 13 residues. The CDR3 sequence is CASSLRPGYEQYF. In DNA, the CDR3 is TGTGCCAGCAGCCTCCGCCCGGGATACGAGCAGTACTTC.

This chain connects TRBV7-9 to TRBJ2-5, with D maybe TRBD1 (6 bases). Germline loops: CDR1 SEHNR, CDR2 FQNEAQ (reference sequence). This CDR3 has 14 amino acids. V lost 5 bases and J lost 4, with 14 bases in between. The CDR3 region is CASSQTGSGETQYF. The CDR3 nucleotides read TGTGCCAGCAGCCAAACAGGGAGTGGAGAGACCCAGTACTTC.